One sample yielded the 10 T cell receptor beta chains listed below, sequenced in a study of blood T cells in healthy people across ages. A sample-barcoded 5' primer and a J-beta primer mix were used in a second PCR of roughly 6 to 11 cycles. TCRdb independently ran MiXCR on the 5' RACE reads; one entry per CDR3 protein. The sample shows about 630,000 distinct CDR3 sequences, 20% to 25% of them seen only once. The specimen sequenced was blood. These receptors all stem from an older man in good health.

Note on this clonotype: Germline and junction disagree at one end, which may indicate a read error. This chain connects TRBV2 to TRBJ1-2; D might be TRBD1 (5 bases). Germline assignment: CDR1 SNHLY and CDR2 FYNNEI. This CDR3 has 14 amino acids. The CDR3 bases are TGTGCCAGCAGGGAAACCGACAGTAACTATGGCTACGCCTTC. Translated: CASRETDSNYGYAF.

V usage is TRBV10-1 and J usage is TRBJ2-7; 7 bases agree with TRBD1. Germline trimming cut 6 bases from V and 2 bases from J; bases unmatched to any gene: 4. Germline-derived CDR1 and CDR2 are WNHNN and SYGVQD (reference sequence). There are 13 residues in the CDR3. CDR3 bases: TGCGCCAGCAGGGACAGGCGTCCCTACGAGCAGTACTTC. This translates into CASRDRRPYEQYF.

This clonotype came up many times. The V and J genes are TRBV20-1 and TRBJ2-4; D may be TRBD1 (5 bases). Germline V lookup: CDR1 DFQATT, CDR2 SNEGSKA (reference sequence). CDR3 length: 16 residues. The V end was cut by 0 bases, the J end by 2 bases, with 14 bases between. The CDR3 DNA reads TGCAGTGCTAGAGATAGGGGATCTCTAACCAAAAACATTCAGTACTTC. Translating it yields CSARDRGSLTKNIQYF.

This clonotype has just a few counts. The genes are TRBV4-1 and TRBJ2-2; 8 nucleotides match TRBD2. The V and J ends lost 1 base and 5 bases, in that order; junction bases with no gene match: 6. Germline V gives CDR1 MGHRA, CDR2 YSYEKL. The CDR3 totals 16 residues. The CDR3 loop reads CASSQVGGAETGELFF. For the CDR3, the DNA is TGCGCCAGCAGCCAAGTCGGGGGGGCAGAAACCGGGGAGCTGTTTTTT.

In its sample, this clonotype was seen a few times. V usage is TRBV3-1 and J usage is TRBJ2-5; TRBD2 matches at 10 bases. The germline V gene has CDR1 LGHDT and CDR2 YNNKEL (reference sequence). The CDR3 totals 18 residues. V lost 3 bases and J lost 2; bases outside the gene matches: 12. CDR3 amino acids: CASSHHGLAASLQETQYF. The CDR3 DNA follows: TGTGCCAGCAGCCATCACGGACTAGCGGCCTCCTTGCAAGAGACCCAGTACTTC.

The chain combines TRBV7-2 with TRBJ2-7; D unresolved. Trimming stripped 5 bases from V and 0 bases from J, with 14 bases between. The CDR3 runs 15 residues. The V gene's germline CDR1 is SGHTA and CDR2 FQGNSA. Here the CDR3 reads CASSPRQALSYEQYF. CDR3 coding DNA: TGTGCCAGCAGCCCTAGGCAGGCCCTCTCCTACGAGCAGTACTTC.

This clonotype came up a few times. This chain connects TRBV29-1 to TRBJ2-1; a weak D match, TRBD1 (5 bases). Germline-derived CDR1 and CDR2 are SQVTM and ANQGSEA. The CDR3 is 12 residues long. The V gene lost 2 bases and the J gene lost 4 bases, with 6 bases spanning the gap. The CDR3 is CSVETGYNEQFF. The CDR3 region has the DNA TGCAGCGTTGAAACAGGATACAATGAGCAGTTCTTC.

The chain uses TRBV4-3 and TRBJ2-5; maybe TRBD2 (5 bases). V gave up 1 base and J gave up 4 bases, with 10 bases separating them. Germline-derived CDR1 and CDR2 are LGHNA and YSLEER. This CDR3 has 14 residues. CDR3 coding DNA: TGCGCCAGCAGCCAAGTTCCCGGGGTAGAGACCCAGTACTTC. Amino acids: CASSQVPGVETQYF.

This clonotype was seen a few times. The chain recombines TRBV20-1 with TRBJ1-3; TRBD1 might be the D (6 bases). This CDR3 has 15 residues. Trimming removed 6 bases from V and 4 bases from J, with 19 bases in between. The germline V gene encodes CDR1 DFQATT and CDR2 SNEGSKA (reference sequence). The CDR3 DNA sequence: TGCAGTGCCCACTGGCCAGGGGCGGGAGGAAACACCATATATTTT. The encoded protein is CSAHWPGAGGNTIYF.

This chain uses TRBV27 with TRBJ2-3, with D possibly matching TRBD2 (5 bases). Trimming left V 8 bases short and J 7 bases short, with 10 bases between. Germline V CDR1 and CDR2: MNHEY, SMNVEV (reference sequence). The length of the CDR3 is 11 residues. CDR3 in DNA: TGTGCCAGCTCTACGGGATATACGCAGTATTTT. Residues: CASSTGYTQYF.